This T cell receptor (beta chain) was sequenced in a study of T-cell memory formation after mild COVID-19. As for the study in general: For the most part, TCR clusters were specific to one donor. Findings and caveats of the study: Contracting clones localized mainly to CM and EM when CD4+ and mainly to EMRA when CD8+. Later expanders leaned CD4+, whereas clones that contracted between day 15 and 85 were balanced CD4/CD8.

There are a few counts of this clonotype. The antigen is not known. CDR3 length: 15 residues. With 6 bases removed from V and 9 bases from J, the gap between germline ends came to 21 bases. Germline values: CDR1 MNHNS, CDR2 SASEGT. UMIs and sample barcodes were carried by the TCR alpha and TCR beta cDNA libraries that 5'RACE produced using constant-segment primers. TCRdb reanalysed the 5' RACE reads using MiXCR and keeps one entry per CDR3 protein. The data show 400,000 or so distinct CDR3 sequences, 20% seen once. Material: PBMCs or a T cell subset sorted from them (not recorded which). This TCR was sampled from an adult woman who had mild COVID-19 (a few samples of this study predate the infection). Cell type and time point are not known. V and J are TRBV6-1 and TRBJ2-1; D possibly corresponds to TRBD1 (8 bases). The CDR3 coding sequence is TGTGCCAGCAGCTTACAGGGGGGGGAAGGAGGTGAGCAGTTCTTC. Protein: CASSLQGGEGGEQFF.